This T cell receptor (beta chain) emerged from a study of regulatory T cells in long-lasting Graves disease. Study-level findings and limits: Repertoires from persistent disease leaned toward TRBV28, TRBJ1-2 and TRBJ2-5.

This clonotype was picked up many times. Its antigen is not identified. With 6 bases clipped from V and 5 bases from J, the junction kept 14 bases outside the gene matches. This CDR3 contains 16 residues. Germline values: CDR1 MNHNS, CDR2 SASEGT. Building the TCR beta libraries relied on iRepertoire HTBI primers, and CDR3 regions underwent Arm-PCR. One entry per CDR3 protein results from TCRdb running MiXCR on the multiplex PCR reads. The table has about 610,000 distinct CDR3 sequences, roughly 16% seen once. As for time point: newly diagnosed GD, antithyroid drugs for less than 3 months. The TCR library was made from RNA extracted from PBMCs. From an endocrinology department in Xi'an, China, came the patients. This sample also belongs to another study, concerning T cells in Graves' hyperthyroidism and ophthalmopathy. In that study: Most thyroid-expanded clonotypes above 0.001 were also found in blood.

This sequence originates from a man aged 18 to 30 with Graves disease. Specimen: peripheral blood mononuclear cells (PBMCs), collected at new diagnosis, from a patient treated with antithyroid drugs. The rearrangement links TRBV6-1 to TRBJ2-3; TRBD2 aligns across 7 bases. The DNA for the CDR3 is TGTGCCAGCAGCCCTCGGGGGGAGGGCCCTGGAGATACGCAGTATTTT. Residues: CASSPRGEGPGDTQYF.